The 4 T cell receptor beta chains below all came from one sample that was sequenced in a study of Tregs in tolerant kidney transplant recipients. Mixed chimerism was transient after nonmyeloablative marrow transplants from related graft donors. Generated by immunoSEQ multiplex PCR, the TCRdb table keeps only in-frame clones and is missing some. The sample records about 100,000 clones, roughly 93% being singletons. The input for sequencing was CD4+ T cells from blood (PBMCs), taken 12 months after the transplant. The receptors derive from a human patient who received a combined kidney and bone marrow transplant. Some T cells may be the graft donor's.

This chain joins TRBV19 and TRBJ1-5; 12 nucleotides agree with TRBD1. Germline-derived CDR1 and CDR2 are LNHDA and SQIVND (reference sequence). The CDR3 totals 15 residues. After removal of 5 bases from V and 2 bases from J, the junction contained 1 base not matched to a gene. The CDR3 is CASSGTGGGNQPQHF. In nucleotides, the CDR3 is TGTGCCAGTAGTGGGACAGGGGGCGGCAATCAGCCCCAGCATTTT.

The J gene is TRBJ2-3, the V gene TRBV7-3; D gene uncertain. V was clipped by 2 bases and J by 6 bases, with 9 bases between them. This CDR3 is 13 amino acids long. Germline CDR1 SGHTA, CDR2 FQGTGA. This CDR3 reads CASSLGPLDTQYF. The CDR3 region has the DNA TGTGCCAGCAGCTTAGGGCCCCTGGATACGCAGTATTTT.

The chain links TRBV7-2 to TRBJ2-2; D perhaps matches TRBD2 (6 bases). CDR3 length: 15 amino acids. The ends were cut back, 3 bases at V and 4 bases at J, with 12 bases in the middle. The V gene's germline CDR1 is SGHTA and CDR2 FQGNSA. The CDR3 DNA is TGTGCCAGCAGCTTTACGGGAGTTTCCACCGGGGAGCTGTTTTTT. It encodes CASSFTGVSTGELFF.

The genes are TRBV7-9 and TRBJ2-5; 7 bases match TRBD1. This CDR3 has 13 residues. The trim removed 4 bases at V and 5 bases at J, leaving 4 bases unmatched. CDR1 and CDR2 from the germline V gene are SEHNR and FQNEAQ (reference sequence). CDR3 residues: CASSSQGKETQYF. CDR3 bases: TGTGCCAGCAGCTCACAGGGGAAGGAGACCCAGTACTTC. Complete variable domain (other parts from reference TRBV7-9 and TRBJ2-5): DTGVSQNPRHKITKRGQNVTFRCDPISEHNRLYWYRQTLGQGPEFLTYFQNEAQLEKSRLLSDRFSAERPKGSFSTLEIQRTEQGDSAMYLCASSSQGKETQYFGPGTRLLVL.